One sample yielded the 14 T cell receptor beta chains listed below, sequenced in a study of blood T cell repertoires in COVID-19. TCRdb keeps only in-frame clones here, not all; method: immunoSEQ multiplex PCR. Among about 42,000 clones, roughly 77% were seen once, and the ten largest hold about 29%. Sequencing was done on a sample of peripheral blood. All receptors derive from a man aged 80 or over with acute or convalescent COVID-19.

The chain uses TRBV5-1 and TRBJ2-5, with 10 positions matching TRBD1. The CDR3 extends over 14 amino acids. The germline gives CDR1 SGHRS, CDR2 YFSETQ. J was trimmed by 8 bases and V by 0 bases; bases with no gene match: 4. CDR3 in amino acids: CASSLGDRGYTQYF. CDR3 coding DNA: TGCGCCAGCAGCTTGGGGGACAGGGGATATACCCAGTACTTC.

The rearrangement uses TRBV12-3 or TRBV12-4 and TRBJ2-1, with D maybe TRBD2 (5 bases). This CDR3 spans 12 amino acids. Between the trimmed V and J ends, which lost 6 bases and 5 bases, there was a span of 8 bases. CDR3 sequence reads: CASRPGNNEQFF. The CDR3 nucleotides are TGTGCCAGCAGGCCGGGGAACAATGAGCAGTTCTTC.

V and J are TRBV5-5 and TRBJ2-2; D remains unclear. The ends were cut back, 0 bases at V and 4 bases at J, with 7 bases in the middle. The CDR3 covers 14 residues. CDR1 SGHKS and CDR2 YYEKEE come from the germline V gene (reference sequence). The CDR3 nucleotides are TGTGCCAGCAGCTTGGACAGAGCCACCGGGGAGCTGTTTTTT. Its translation is CASSLDRATGELFF.

This clone was counted a few times. The chain couples TRBV5-1 to TRBJ2-5; TRBD1 matches 8 bases. With 0 bases clipped from V and 2 bases from J, the junction kept 3 bases outside the gene matches. The CDR3 has 15 amino acids. Germline values: CDR1 SGHRS, CDR2 YFSETQ. CDR3 nucleotides: TGCGCCAGCAGCTTGGCCGGGACAGGTCAAGAGACCCAGTACTTC. Its translation is CASSLAGTGQETQYF. Using reference TRBV5-1 and TRBJ2-5 for the parts outside the CDR3, the full variable domain is KAGVTQTPRYLIKTRGQQVTLSCSPISGHRSVSWYQQTPGQGLQFLFEYFSETQRNKGNFPGRFSGRQFSNSRSEMNVSTLELGDSALYLCASSLAGTGQETQYFGPGTRLLVL.

As for this clone: Mismatch with germline at one junction end may stem from a read error. V and J are TRBV28 and TRBJ2-7; 8 positions agree with TRBD1. The CDR3 covers 12 residues. Germline V CDR1 and CDR2: MDHEN, SYDVKM. In nucleotides, the CDR3 is TGTGCCAGCAGCCGTTCTGGGGGGACAGGCCACTTC. It codes for CASSRSGGTGHF.

V gene TRBV2 combines with J gene TRBJ2-3; 7 bases are shared with TRBD2. J was trimmed by 1 base and V by 3 bases; bases with no gene match: 4. Per the germline V gene, CDR1 is SNHLY and CDR2 is FYNNEI. This CDR3 has 15 residues. The CDR3 DNA sequence: TGTGCCAGCAGTGACCGGGGGGTCCGCACAGATACGCAGTATTTT. This encodes CASSDRGVRTDTQYF.

The V gene is TRBV5-6, the J gene TRBJ2-7; the match to TRBD2 covers 11 bases. From germline, CDR1 is SGHDT and CDR2 YYEEEE. This CDR3 has 14 residues. Unmatched junction bases numbered 5, after V lost 4 bases and J lost 5 bases. CDR3 loop: CASSVAGGLNEQYF. Written as DNA, the CDR3 is TGTGCCAGCAGCGTAGCGGGGGGGCTTAACGAGCAGTACTTC.

The J gene is TRBJ2-5, the V gene TRBV6-5; the D gene is possibly TRBD2 (6 bases). Trimming took 0 bases from V and 5 from J, leaving 13 bases between them. Germline CDR1 MNHEY, CDR2 SVGAGI. The CDR3 is 15 amino acids. The CDR3, as DNA: TGTGCCAGCAGTTACTCGAGGGGACGGGGGGAGACCCAGTACTTC. As protein: CASSYSRGRGETQYF.

The rearrangement links TRBV29-1 to TRBJ2-5; D gene uncertain. Deletions cut 5 bases from V and 5 bases from J, with 9 bases between. There are 11 residues in the CDR3. CDR1 SQVTM and CDR2 ANQGSEA come from the germline V gene. The CDR3 DNA reads as TGCAGCGTTCCCGGGTGGGAGACCCAGTACTTC. Encoded protein: CSVPGWETQYF. Drawing the rest from reference TRBV29-1 and TRBJ2-5, the complete variable domain is SAVISQKPSRDICQRGTSLTIQCQVDSQVTMMFWYRQQPGQSLTLIATANQGSEATYESGFVIDKFPISRPNLTFSTLTVSNMSPEDSSIYLCSVPGWETQYFGPGTRLLVL.

This sequence joins TRBV6-5 and TRBJ1-2; D uncertain. CDR1 and CDR2 from the germline V gene are MNHEY and SVGAGI. Deletions cut 0 bases from V and 4 bases from J, with 12 bases between. The CDR3 is 15 residues long. The CDR3 sequence: CASSYSPDGGYGYTF. The CDR3, as DNA: TGTGCCAGCAGTTACTCGCCAGATGGAGGCTATGGCTACACCTTC.

The genes are TRBV7-2 and TRBJ2-7, with 10 bases identical to TRBD2. The CDR3 totals 15 residues. J gave up 4 bases and V 5 bases, and 8 bases lay outside the gene matches. CDR1 and CDR2 from the germline V gene are SGHTA and FQGNSA. The CDR3: CASSPQRGGLYEQYF. For the CDR3, the DNA is TGTGCCAGCAGCCCTCAGCGGGGGGGATTGTACGAGCAGTACTTC.

J is TRBJ2-7 and V is TRBV4-1; 9 positions agree with TRBD1. This CDR3 has 17 amino acids. The J segment lost 3 bases and the V segment lost 8 bases, leaving 17 bases of the junction unmatched. CDR1 is MGHRA and CDR2 is YSYEKL in the germline V gene. For the CDR3, the DNA is TGCGCCAGCCTCAGACAGGGGGGTACTCGTAGGAACTACGAGCAGTACTTC. Translated: CASLRQGGTRRNYEQYF.

In its sample, this clone was seen a few times. This chain joins TRBV7-8 and TRBJ2-5; 8 positions agree with TRBD2. Germline-derived CDR1 and CDR2 are SGHVS and FQNEAQ. The V gene end was trimmed by 7 bases and the J gene end by 1 base; junction bases not matched to a gene: 5. The CDR3 is made up of 14 amino acids. The CDR3 bases are TGTGCCAGCACCTCGGGACTAGTCCAAGAGACCCAGTACTTC. It is translated as CASTSGLVQETQYF.

This rearrangement joins TRBV7-2 to TRBJ1-2; D gene ambiguous. Germline CDR1 SGHTA, CDR2 FQGNSA. The CDR3 is made up of 14 amino acids. V gave up 1 base and J gave up 6 bases, with 12 bases separating them. The chain's CDR3 is CASSLGRGSDGYTF. The CDR3 coding sequence is TGTGCCAGCAGCTTAGGTCGGGGATCGGATGGCTACACCTTC.